This is a list of T cell receptor beta chains from one sample in a study of shared clonotypes between healthy human individuals. Clones were read by immunoSEQ multiplex PCR, and TCRdb kept only the in-frame ones, dropping some. The repertoire includes millions of clones, less than 95% of them detected once, and 1.1% sits in the top ten. The source material was naive CD8+ T cells sorted from blood. Source of these receptors: a man in his late teens or twenties in good health. Each CDR3 is given with its conserved first and last residue. D genes are given only for firm matches.

>NA|TRBJ1-1|TRBV28
TGTGCCAGCAGTTTAAAAGGGTTTGAAGCTTTCTTT
CASSLKGFEAFF
>TRBD1|TRBJ2-7|TRBV27
TGTGCCAGCAGTTTTTCCCAGGGGGTTAACTACGAGCAGTACTTC
CASSFSQGVNYEQYF
>TRBD2|TRBJ2-1|TRBV9
TGTGCCAGCAGCCCCAGCGGGAGTAGTTTTAACAATGAGCAGTTCTTC
CASSPSGSSFNNEQFF
>NA|TRBJ1-2|TRBV30
TGTGCCTGGAGCGAGGATGGGGGCTACACCTTC
CAWSEDGGYTF
>TRBD2|TRBJ2-7|TRBV5-1
TGCGCCAGCAGCTTGGTCGGCGGGAGCTCCTACGAGCAGTACTTC
CASSLVGGSSYEQYF
>NA|TRBJ2-1|TRBV11-2
TGTGCCAGCAGCTCACCTGACGGGGCGGGCAACAATGAGCAGTTCTTC
CASSSPDGAGNNEQFF
>NA|TRBJ2-5|TRBV27
TGTGCCAGCAGTTTAGCCCCTAGGCTAGAGACCCAGTACTTC
CASSLAPRLETQYF
>TRBD1|TRBJ2-7|TRBV19
TGTGCCAGTAGTATAGCTACAGGGGGCAACTACGAGCAGTACTTC
CASSIATGGNYEQYF
>TRBD1|TRBJ2-7|TRBV5-6
TGTGCCAGCAGCTCAGACAGGGAAGGCGACGAGCAGTACTTC
CASSSDREGDEQYF
>TRBD2|TRBJ2-1|TRBV7-9
TGTGCCAGCACCTATGCGGGGGGGCCTGGTGAGCAGTTCTTC
CASTYAGGPGEQFF
>NA|TRBJ2-3|TRBV30
TGTGCCTGGAGTGTAGGAGCCGGCACAGATACGCAGTATTTT
CAWSVGAGTDTQYF
>TRBD2|TRBJ2-1|TRBV27
TGTGCCAGCAGTTTTGTGGCGGGAGGATACAATGAGCAGTTCTTC
CASSFVAGGYNEQFF
>TRBD1|TRBJ2-3|TRBV9
TGTGCCAGCAGCCCAAATCAGGGGGAGCAGTATTTT
CASSPNQGEQYF
>NA|TRBJ1-6|TRBV7-2
TGTGCCAGCAGCTTAGCGGGTTGGAGTTCCTATAATTCACCCCTCCACTTT
CASSLAGWSSYNSPLHF
>NA|TRBJ2-7|TRBV19
TGTGCCACACGGATGGGGGGCATGGGCGAGCAGTACTTC
CATRMGGMGEQYF
>NA|TRBJ2-5|TRBV7-9
TGTGCCAGCAGCTTAGTAAGCCGGTCGGGGGAGACCCAGTACTTC
CASSLVSRSGETQYF
>NA|TRBJ1-2|TRBV4-1
TGCGCCAGCAGCCAAGAATCCGGGGTTGGTGGCTACACCTTC
CASSQESGVGGYTF
>NA|TRBJ1-4|TRBV14
TGTGCCAGCAGCCAAGATTCCGGGAGTCTTAATGAAAAACTGTTTTTT
CASSQDSGSLNEKLFF
>NA|TRBJ1-2|TRBV28
TGTGCCAGCAGACTGGGGTGGGGGTATGGCTACACCTTC
CASRLGWGYGYTF
>TRBD1|TRBJ1-2|TRBV6-5
TGTGCCAGCAGTCACAGGGGGCCCTATGGCTACACCTTC
CASSHRGPYGYTF
>NA|TRBJ1-1|TRBV4-3
TGCGCCAGCAGCCAGGACCACAGAGCCACTGAAGCTTTCTTT
CASSQDHRATEAFF
>TRBD1|TRBJ2-1|TRBV5-1
TGCGCCAGCAGCTGGGGCGGGACAGGGCCTAACAATGAGCAGTTCTTC
CASSWGGTGPNNEQFF
>NA|TRBJ1-1|TRBV7-3
TGTGCCAGCAGCTTAGTGGAAACGAACACTGAAGCTTTCTTT
CASSLVETNTEAFF
>TRBD1|TRBJ2-5|TRBV7-4
TGTGCCAGCAGTCCTACCTGGGACAGGGGGAAAGAGACCCAGTACTTC
CASSPTWDRGKETQYF